This T cell receptor beta chain is from a study of identical twins. Study-wide points: Memory repertoires showed no such pattern, whereas abundant cord blood beta clonotypes carried fewer insertions.

Unique molecular identifiers were present on cDNA, and template switching added a universal primer site. TCRdb processed the 5' RACE reads anew with MiXCR; each CDR3 protein has one entry. The data hold 1.5 million to 2 million distinct CDR3 sequences, with about 32% observed a single time. About this clonotype itself: The antigen is not known.

Germline lookup yields CDR1 DFQATT and CDR2 SNEGSKA (reference sequence). V lost 6 bases to trimming and J lost 3 bases; unmatched junction nucleotides: 7. This CDR3 contains 13 residues. The chain combines TRBV20-1 with TRBJ1-1, with 7 bases matching TRBD1. The sequenced sample was cord blood. The sequence was collected from a newborn girl in good health. The CDR3 DNA reads TGCAGTGCGCGGGACAGCCTGGACACTGAAGCTTTCTTT. This codes for CSARDSLDTEAFF.